This TCR beta chain was captured in a study of Graves' ophthalmopathy and Graves' hyperthyroidism. Findings of the study overall: Most expanded thyroid clonotypes above 0.001 frequency also appeared in blood.

Clinicians diagnosed using symptoms, serum thyroxine, TRAb, thyroid ultrasound and orbital computed tomography. This clonotype was counted many times. Its specificity is not known. Using RNA transcripts, the TCR beta CDR3 regions were amplified. RT-PCR in the first round used HTBI primers; a second-round multiplex PCR followed. Each CDR3 protein is one row after TCRdb ran MiXCR on the multiplex PCR reads. The sample yields around 400,000 distinct CDR3 sequences, around 20% seen once. The V end lost 3 bases, the J end lost 6 bases, and 15 bases lay between the germline ends. The CDR3 length is 14 residues. Germline V lookup: CDR1 LNHDA, CDR2 SQIVND (reference sequence).

The origin of this receptor is a woman in her late teens or twenties with stable Graves' hyperthyroidism. Sequenced material: peripheral blood. J is TRBJ2-7 and V is TRBV19, with D perhaps matching TRBD1 or TRBD2 (6 bases each). As DNA, the CDR3 is TGTGCCAGTAGTATCGCCGGGGGCGCCCCCGAGCAGTACTTC. This sequence encodes CASSIAGGAPEQYF.